This T cell receptor beta chain was profiled in a study of vaccination and CD4 T cells after COVID-19. Across the study: Sampling post-COVID took place a median roughly 92 days after diagnosis (range 35 to 161).

CDR1 and CDR2 from the germline V gene are SGHRS and YFSETQ. With 4 bases removed from V and 6 bases from J, the gap between germline ends came to 11 bases. The CDR3 extends over 13 amino acids. Sequencing of cultured CD4+ T cell DNA used the Oncomine TCR Beta short-read assay. In TCRdb, the PCR reads were re-called with MiXCR into one record per CDR3 protein. The sample holds around 19,000 distinct CDR3 sequences, 45% to 60% seen once. Treatment specified: approximately nine-day PBMC culture with coronavirus spike peptide pools or control peptides (ViraFEST assay). The ViraFEST method relied on peptide pools to expand antigen-specific T cells, followed by TCR sequencing. Points on this clonotype: Its antigen is currently unknown.

V and J are TRBV5-1 and TRBJ1-3; D uncertain. This TCR was recovered from a human donor who had recovered from COVID-19. Sequenced material: CD4+ T cells from blood, cultured in vitro. The CDR3 region is CASSPDFVNTIYF. The CDR3 nucleotides read TGCGCCAGCAGCCCCGACTTCGTAAACACCATATATTTT.